This T cell receptor (beta chain) was captured by sequencing in a study of tumor and adjacent non-tumor tissue in lung cancer. The CDR3 length is 13 residues. The V gene's germline CDR1 is SQVTM and CDR2 ANQGSEA. As for this clonotype: An end of the junction differs from the germline gene, which may be a read error.

RNA was extracted from bulk tissue without any cell sorting. The library came from three nested PCR rounds adapted from ARM-PCR protocols. TCRdb called the multiplex PCR reads again in MiXCR, with one record for every CDR3 protein. Of roughly 81,000 distinct CDR3 sequences listed, around two thirds are singletons. Material for sequencing was lung tumor tissue. The TCR originated in a man aged 65 to 79 with non-small cell lung cancer. The rearrangement joins TRBV29-1 to TRBJ1-5; 7 positions agree with TRBD1. The DNA for the CDR3 is TGCAGCTTTTCTACAGGGGTCAATCGGCCCCAGCATTTT. Amino acids: CSFSTGVNRPQHF.